Included here is one TCR beta chain sequence, with context. Its cognate antigen is unknown. The V end was cut by 0 bases, the J end by 4 bases, with 13 bases between. Looked up from germline, CDR1 is LGHNA and CDR2 is YNFKEQ. This CDR3 spans 16 amino acids. The treatment was: roughly 20 received Ad26.COV2.S at low or high dose, single or two shots; about 5 received placebo; per-sample allocation not given. At day 63 after the first vaccine or placebo injection, samples were drawn. Profiled with immunoSEQ multiplex PCR; TCRdb holds only in-frame clones, not every one. The table lists about 240,000 clones, more than 75% of them singletons, with about 10% in the top ten. The sample originates from a study of Ad26.COV2.S vaccination and SARS-CoV-2 variants. Study-wide results and caveats: Vaccine recipients posted higher spike-specific TCR breadth than their placebo counterparts.

This sequence was found in a person between 18 and 65 years old who received the Ad26.COV2.S COVID-19 vaccine or a placebo. Sequencing was performed on peripheral blood, taken in a trial of Ad26.COV2.S vaccine versus placebo. The chain employs TRBV4-2 and TRBJ2-1; D might be TRBD2 (7 bases). The CDR3: CASSQDGGGAYNEQFF. The CDR3 DNA reads TGTGCCAGCAGCCAAGATGGAGGGGGGGCGTACAATGAGCAGTTCTTC.